The present T cell receptor (beta chain) was sequenced within a study of PD-1 blockade in classical Hodgkin lymphoma. The table lists this clone with a few counts. Its specificity is unknown. Exposure to brentuximab vedotin varied, and each patient had relapsed following autologous stem cell transplantation. Study observations and caveats: Significantly greater TCR diversity emerged by C4D1 in CD4+ cells but not CD8+ cells.

J was trimmed by 3 bases and V by 5 bases; bases with no gene match: 7. Germline V lookup: CDR1 SGHTA, CDR2 FQGNSA. The CDR3 has 16 residues. Assay: immunoSEQ multiplex PCR; the TCRdb copy retains only in-frame clones and omits some. The repertoire holds 30,000 or so clones, with approximately 70% as singletons. The source was peripheral blood mononuclear cells (PBMCs), collected before the second cycle of nivolumab. This TCR derives from a human donor with classical Hodgkin lymphoma. This chain joins TRBV7-2 and TRBJ2-1; TRBD2 matches at 10 bases. The CDR3 nucleotides read TGTGCCAGCAGCCCTACTAGCGGGATGGGCTACAATGAGCAGTTCTTC. Translated, it gives CASSPTSGMGYNEQFF.